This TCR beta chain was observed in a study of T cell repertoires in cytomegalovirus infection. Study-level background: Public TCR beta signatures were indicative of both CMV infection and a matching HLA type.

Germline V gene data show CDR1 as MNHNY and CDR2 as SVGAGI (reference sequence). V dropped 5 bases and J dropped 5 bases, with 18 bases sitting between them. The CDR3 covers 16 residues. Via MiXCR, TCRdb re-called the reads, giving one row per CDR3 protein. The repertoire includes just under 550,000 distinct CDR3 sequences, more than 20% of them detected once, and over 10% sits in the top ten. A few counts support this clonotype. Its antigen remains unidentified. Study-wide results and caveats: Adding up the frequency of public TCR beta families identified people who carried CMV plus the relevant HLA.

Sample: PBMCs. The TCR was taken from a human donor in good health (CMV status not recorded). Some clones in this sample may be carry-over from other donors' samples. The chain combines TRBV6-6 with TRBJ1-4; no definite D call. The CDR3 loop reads CASSDQTYGENEKLFF. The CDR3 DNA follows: TGTGCCAGCAGTGACCAAACATACGGGGAAAATGAAAAACTGTTTTTT.